This T cell receptor beta chain was profiled in a study of blood T cell repertoires in COVID-19. Background on the study: COVID-19 samples from acute and convalescent phases originated in the United States, Italy and Spain. The analysed material was cDNA or gDNA that came from T cells, B-cell-depleted T cells, or PBMCs.

As originally analysed: The authors estimated nucleated cell counts from reference gene primer amplification. The repertoire was sequenced with immunoSEQ multiplex PCR; TCRdb's copy has only in-frame clones and lacks some. That table is the source of V, J and clone size, and D and trimming were worked out from the DNA. In the table there are 90,000 or so clones, 86% of which are singletons. The ends lost 1 base at V and 7 bases at J; junction bases unmatched: 0. The CDR3 contains 13 residues. Germline assignment: CDR1 SGHTA and CDR2 FQGTGA. This TCR was recovered from a human donor in a cohort sampled during active COVID-19. Sequencing input: peripheral blood. The chain has TRBV7-3 and TRBJ1-4; 7 bases are a match to TRBD1. The chain's CDR3 is CASSLNRGEKLFF. The CDR3 DNA reads as TGTGCCAGCAGCTTAAACAGGGGTGAAAAACTGTTTTTT. The whole variable domain, filled in from reference TRBV7-3 and TRBJ1-4, reads GAGVSQTPSNKVTEKGKYVELRCDPISGHTALYWYRQSLGQGPEFLIYFQGTGAADDSGLPNDRFFAVRPEGSVSTLKIQRTERGDSAVYLCASSLNRGEKLFFGSGTQLSVL.